The TCR beta chain described here comes from a study of cytomegalovirus exposure and HLA in healthy donors. A remark on this clone: No antigen is known for it.

The PCR contained 60 Vbeta and 13 Jbeta primers. The table came from immunoSEQ multiplex PCR; TCRdb's copy has only in-frame clones and leaves some out. The table has about 120,000 clones, more than 65% seen once; the top ten hold around 1.4%. Study results and limitations: Later on, a genetic analysis was performed. It linked a missense variant in DCLRE1C with V- and J-gene trimming of TCR beta. Immune exposure information comprised only CMV serostatus. The study dropped some indistinguishable V segments, TRBV6-2 and TRBV6-3 among them. It was reported in a later analysis that an Asian-associated ancestry cluster showed fewer N-insertions than the approximately 700-donor mean.

V lost 2 bases and J lost 2, with 10 bases in between. The germline CDR1 and CDR2 sequences are LNHNV and YYDKDF (reference sequence). This CDR3 spans 15 amino acids. V is TRBV15 and J is TRBJ2-1; no clear D gene. Material for sequencing was PBMCs. This TCR came from a woman aged 18 to 35 in good health and CMV-seronegative. The CDR3 reads CATSRPFGAYNEQFF. The CDR3 region has the DNA TGTGCCACCAGCAGACCGTTTGGAGCCTACAATGAGCAGTTCTTC.